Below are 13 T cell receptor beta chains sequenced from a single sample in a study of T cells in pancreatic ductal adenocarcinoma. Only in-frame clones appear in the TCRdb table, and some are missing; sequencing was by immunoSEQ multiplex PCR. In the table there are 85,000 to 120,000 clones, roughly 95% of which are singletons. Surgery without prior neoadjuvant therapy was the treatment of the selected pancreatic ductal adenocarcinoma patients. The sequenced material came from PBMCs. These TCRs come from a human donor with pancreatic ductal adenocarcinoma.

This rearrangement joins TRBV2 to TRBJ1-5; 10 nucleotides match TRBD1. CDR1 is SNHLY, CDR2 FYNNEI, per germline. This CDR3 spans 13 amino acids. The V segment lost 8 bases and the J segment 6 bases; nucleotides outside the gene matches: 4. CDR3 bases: TGTGCCAGCCAAGGACAGGGGGGTCAGCCCCAGCATTTT. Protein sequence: CASQGQGGQPQHF.

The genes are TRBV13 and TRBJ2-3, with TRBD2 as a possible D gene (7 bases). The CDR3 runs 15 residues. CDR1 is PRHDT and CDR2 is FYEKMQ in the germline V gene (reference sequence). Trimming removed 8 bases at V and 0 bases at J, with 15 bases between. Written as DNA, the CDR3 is TGTGCCAGCGCCCCGGGGGGCGGGAGCACAGATACGCAGTATTTT. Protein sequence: CASAPGGGSTDTQYF.

The CDR3 DNA reads TGTGCCAGCAGTTATTATGGAGGGACCTACGAGCAGTACTTC. Its translation: CASSYYGGTYEQYF. The chain uses TRBV6-5 and TRBJ2-7, with D possibly matching TRBD2 (6 bases). Germline assignment: CDR1 MNHEY and CDR2 SVGAGI. The V gene lost 3 bases and the J gene lost 2 bases, with 11 bases spanning the gap. The CDR3 extends over 14 amino acids.

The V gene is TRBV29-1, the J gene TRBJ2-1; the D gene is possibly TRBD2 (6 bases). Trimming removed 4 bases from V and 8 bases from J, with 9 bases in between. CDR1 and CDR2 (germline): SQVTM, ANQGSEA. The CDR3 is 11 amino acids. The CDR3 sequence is CSVALAHEQFF. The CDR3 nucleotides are TGCAGCGTTGCACTAGCTCATGAGCAGTTCTTC.

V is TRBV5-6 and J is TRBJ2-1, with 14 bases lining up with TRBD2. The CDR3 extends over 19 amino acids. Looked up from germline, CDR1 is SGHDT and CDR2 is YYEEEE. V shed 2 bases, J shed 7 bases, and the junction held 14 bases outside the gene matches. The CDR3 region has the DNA TGTGCCAGCAGCTTCGGACTAGCGGGAGGTTGGGTAGTGTTGAATGAGCAGTTCTTC. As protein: CASSFGLAGGWVVLNEQFF.

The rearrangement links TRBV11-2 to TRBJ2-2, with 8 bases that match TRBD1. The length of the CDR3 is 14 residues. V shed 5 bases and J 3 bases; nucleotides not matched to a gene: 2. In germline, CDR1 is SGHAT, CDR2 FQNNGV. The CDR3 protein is CASSPQGDTGELFF. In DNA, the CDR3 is TGTGCCAGCAGCCCACAGGGGGACACCGGGGAGCTGTTTTTT.

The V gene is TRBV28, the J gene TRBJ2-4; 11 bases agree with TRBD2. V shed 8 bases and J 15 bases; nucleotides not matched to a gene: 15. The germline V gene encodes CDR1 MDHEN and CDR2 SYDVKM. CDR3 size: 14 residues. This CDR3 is CASGKAGLAVPWYF. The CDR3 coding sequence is TGTGCCAGCGGCAAGGCGGGACTAGCGGTCCCCTGGTACTTC.

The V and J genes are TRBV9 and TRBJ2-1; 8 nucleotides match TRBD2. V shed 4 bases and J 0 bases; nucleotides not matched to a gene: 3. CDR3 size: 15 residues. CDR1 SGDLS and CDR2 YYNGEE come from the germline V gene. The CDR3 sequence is CASSKSGSSYNEQFF. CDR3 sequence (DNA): TGTGCCAGCAGCAAAAGCGGGAGCTCCTACAATGAGCAGTTCTTC.

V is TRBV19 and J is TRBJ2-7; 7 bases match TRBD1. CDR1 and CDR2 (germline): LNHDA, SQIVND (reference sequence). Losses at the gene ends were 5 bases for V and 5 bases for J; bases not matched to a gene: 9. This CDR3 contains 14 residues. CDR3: CASSLAGGINEQYF. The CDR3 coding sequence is TGTGCCAGTAGTCTGGCAGGGGGTATTAACGAGCAGTACTTC.

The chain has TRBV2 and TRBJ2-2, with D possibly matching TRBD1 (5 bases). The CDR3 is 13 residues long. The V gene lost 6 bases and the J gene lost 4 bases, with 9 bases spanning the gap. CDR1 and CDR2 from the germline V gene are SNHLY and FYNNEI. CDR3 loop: CASRQGTTGELFF. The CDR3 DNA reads TGTGCCAGCAGGCAGGGAACCACCGGGGAGCTGTTTTTT.

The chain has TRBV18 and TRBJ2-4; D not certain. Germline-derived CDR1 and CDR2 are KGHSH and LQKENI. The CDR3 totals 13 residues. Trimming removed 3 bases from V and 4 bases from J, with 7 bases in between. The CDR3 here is CASSPPGKNIQYF. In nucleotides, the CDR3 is TGTGCCAGCTCACCTCCAGGAAAAAACATTCAGTACTTC.

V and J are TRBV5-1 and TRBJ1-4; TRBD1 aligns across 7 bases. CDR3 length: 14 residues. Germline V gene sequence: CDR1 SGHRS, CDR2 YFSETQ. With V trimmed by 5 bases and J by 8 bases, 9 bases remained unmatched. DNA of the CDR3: TGCGCCAGCAGAGAGGGGGCGCTTCGGGAAAAACTGTTTTTT. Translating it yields CASREGALREKLFF.

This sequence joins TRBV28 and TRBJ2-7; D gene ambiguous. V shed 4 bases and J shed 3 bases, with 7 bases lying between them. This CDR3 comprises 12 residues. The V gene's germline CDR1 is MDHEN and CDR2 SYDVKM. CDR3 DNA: TGTGCCAGCAGTTCCGTTAACTACGAGCAGTACTTC. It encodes CASSSVNYEQYF.